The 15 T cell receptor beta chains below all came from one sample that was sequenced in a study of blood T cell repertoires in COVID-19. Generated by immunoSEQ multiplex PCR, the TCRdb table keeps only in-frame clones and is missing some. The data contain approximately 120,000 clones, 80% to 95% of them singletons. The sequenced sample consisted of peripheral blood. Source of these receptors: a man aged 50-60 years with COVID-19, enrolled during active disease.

The CDR3 coding sequence is TGTGCCAGCACCGTTCAGGGATTCACCGAGCAGTTCTTC. It yields the protein CASTVQGFTEQFF. The chain recombines TRBV12-3 or TRBV12-4 with TRBJ2-1; TRBD1 might be the D (5 bases). V was cut by 7 bases and J by 10 bases, with 17 bases left in between. The CDR3 loop spans 13 amino acids.

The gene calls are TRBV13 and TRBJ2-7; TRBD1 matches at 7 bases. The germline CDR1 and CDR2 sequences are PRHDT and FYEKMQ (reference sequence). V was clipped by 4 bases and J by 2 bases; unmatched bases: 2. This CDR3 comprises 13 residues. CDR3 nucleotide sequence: TGTGCCAGCAGCTCGACAGGGACCTACGAGCAGTACGTC. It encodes CASSSTGTYEQYV.

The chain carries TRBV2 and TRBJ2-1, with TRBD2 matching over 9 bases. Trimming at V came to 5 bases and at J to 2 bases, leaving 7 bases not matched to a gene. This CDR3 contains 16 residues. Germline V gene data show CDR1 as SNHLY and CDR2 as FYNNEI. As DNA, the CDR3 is TGTGCCAGCAGTTTACCGGGACTAGCTACCTACAATGAGCAGTTCTTC. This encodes CASSLPGLATYNEQFF.

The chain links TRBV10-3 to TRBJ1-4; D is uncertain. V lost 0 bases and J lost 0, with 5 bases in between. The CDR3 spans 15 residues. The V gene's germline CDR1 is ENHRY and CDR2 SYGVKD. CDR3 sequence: CAISESESTNEKLFF. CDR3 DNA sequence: TGTGCCATCAGTGAGTCCGAGTCAACTAATGAAAAACTGTTTTTT.

The chain's CDR3 is CASSGLQGLTPGNTIYF. The DNA for the CDR3 is TGTGCCAGCAGCGGGTTACAGGGTTTGACTCCTGGAAACACCATATATTTT. V gene TRBV9 combines with J gene TRBJ1-3, with D possibly being TRBD1 (6 bases). CDR1 SGDLS and CDR2 YYNGEE come from the germline V gene. V lost 3 bases to trimming and J lost 2 bases, with 18 bases between them. The CDR3 covers 17 residues.

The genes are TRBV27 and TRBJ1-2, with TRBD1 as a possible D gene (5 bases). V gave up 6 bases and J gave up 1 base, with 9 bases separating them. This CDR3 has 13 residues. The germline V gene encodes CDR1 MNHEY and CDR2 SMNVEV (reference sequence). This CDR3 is CASRPTVNYGYTF. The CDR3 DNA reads TGTGCCAGCAGACCGACAGTTAACTATGGCTACACCTTC.

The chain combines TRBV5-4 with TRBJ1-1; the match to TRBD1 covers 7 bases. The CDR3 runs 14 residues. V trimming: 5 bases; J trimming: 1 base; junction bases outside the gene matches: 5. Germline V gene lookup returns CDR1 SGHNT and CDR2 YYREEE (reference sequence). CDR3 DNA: TGTGCCAGCAGGGTGGGACAGCAGAACACTGAAGCTTTCTTT. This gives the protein CASRVGQQNTEAFF.

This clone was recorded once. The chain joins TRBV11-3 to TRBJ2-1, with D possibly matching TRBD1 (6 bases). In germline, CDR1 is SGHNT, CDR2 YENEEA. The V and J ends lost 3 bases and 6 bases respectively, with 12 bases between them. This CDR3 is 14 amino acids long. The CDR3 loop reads CASSFSGTSNEQFF. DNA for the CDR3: TGTGCCAGCAGCTTTTCCGGGACAAGCAATGAGCAGTTCTTC. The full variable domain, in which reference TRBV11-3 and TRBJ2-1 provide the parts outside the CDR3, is EAGVVQSPRYKIIEKKQPVAFWCNPISGHNTLYWYLQNLGQGPELLIRYENEEAVDDSQLPKDRFSAERLKGVDSTLKIQPAELGDSAVYLCASSFSGTSNEQFFGPGTRLTVL.

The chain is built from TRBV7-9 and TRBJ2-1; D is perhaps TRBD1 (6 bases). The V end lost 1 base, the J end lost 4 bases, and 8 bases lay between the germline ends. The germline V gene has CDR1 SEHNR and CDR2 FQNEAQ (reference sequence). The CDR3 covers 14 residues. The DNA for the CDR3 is TGTGCCAGCAGCTTAGAAGACAGGTACAATGAGCAGTTCTTC. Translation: CASSLEDRYNEQFF.

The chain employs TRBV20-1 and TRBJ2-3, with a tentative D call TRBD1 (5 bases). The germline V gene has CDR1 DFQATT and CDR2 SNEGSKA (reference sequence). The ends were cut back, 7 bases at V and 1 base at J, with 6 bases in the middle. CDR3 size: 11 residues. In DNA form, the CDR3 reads TGCAGTGGGGGCCGCACAGATACGCAGTATTTT. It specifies CSGGRTDTQYF.

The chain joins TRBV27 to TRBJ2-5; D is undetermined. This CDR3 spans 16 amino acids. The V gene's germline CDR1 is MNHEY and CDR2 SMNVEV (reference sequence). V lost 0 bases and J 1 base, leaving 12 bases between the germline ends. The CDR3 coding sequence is TGTGCCAGCAGTTTATCCCTGCGTAGCAGCCAAGAGACCCAGTACTTC. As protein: CASSLSLRSSQETQYF.

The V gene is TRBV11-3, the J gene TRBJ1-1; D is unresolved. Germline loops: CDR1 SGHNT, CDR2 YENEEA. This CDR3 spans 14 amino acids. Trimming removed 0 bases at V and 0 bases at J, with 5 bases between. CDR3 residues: CASSLDGLNTEAFF. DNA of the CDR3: TGTGCCAGCAGCTTAGACGGTCTGAACACTGAAGCTTTCTTT.

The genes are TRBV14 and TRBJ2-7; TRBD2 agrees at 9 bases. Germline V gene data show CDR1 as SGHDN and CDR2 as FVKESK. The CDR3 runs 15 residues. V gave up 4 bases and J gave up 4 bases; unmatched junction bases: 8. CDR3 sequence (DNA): TGTGCCAGCAGCCCCTTAGCGGGAGTAGGGTACGAGCAGTACTTC. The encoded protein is CASSPLAGVGYEQYF. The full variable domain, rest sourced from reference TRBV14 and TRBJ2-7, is EAGVTQFPSHSVIEKGQTVTLRCDPISGHDNLYWYRRVMGKEIKFLLHFVKESKQDESGMPNNRFLAERTGGTYSTLKVQPAELEDSGVYFCASSPLAGVGYEQYFGPGTRLTVT.

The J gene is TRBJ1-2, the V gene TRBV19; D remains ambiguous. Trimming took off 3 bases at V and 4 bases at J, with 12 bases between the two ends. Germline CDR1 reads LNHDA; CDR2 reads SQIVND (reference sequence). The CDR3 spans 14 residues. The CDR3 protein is CASSMRAGIYGYTF. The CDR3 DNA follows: TGTGCCAGTAGTATGAGGGCCGGAATCTATGGCTACACCTTC.

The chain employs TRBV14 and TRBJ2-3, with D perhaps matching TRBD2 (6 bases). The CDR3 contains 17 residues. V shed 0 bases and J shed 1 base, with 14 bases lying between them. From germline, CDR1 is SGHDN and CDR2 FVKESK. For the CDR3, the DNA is TGTGCCAGCAGCCAAGATGAGGGGACTGAGGGCACAGATACGCAGTATTTT. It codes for CASSQDEGTEGTDTQYF.